This T cell receptor (beta chain) stems from a study of T cell clonality in common variable immunodeficiency (dated by TCRdb to between 2015 and 2017). Overall study outcomes, separate from this receptor: CVID subjects shared fewer TCRbeta clones with each other than healthy controls did (p < 0.0001). According to the authors, finding the cause of the higher clonality in CVID would require sequencing the repertoires of T cell subpopulations. Compared with healthy controls, CVID subjects showed increased TCRbeta clonality (t-test p = 0.018), a feature most characteristic of about a third of subjects. Even though DNA input was equal, the average per sample came to roughly 80,000 unique sequences for controls compared with roughly 30,000 for CVID samples. CVID TCRbeta sequences reportedly showed fewer deletions and N-nucleotide insertions and lacked highly modified clones with 13 or more V deletions. Correlations of repertoire features with clinical complications were constrained by heterogeneity among patients within the CVID cohort.

Diagnosis of CVID followed standard criteria, namely serum IgG, IgA and/or IgM below the normal range together with specific antibody deficiency. The CVID group comprised some 44 subjects, approximately 15 female and around 29 male, aged about 9 to 70 years with a mean age of around 41. Most of the CVID patients and most of the healthy controls were of Caucasian heritage. At the time of study participation, every CVID subject had been on replacement immunoglobulin therapy for one year or longer. When blood was collected, none of the CVID subjects were ill or on immunomodulatory or immunosuppressive medication. Heparinized peripheral whole blood samples of about 5 to 9 ml were collected from each donor. Genomic DNA from adults with common variable immune deficiency (CVID) and from healthy adult controls was the source for sequencing TCRbeta CDR3 repertoires. Diluted blood was subjected to density centrifugation over Hypaque 1077 or Ficoll-Paque for isolation of peripheral blood mononuclear cells. Genomic DNA was extracted from unsorted mononuclear cells by Qiagen column purification or by a centrifugation-based method.

On this clone: The target of this receptor is not known. The read is 3 residues too short to cover the CDR3 end, so that end is filled in from the germline J gene.

V is reduced by 6 bases and J by 7 bases, leaving a spacing of 21 bases between them. Including cysteine and phenylalanine, the CDR3 has 15 amino acids. The DNA has 36 bases, all within the CDR3, and is read from base 1. From a lookup of the germline V gene, CDR1 and CDR2 are SGHTA and FQGNSA. For sequencing, equivalent amounts of genomic DNA were input from CVID and control samples. For every sample, a 60 bp segment covering the rearranged TCRbeta CDR3 region was amplified and then sequenced. The immunoSEQ assay, a bias-corrected multiplex PCR combined with high-throughput sequencing, was used to amplify TCRbeta. In the authors' own workflow: Every unique nucleotide sequence was considered a clone and was annotated with V, D and J genes, copy number and frequency. Sequences were labeled productive if in frame, and non-productive if out of frame or containing stop codons. As previously described, clonality was calculated on the basis of Shannon's entropy. Mean CDR3 Kyte-Doolittle hydropathy was derived from the predicted amino acid sequences of productive clones. Scaled V gene usage was hierarchically clustered using Manhattan distance and complete linkage with the R hclust function. Sharing of clones by CDR3 amino acid sequence was evaluated by resampling 12 repertoires per group over 100 rounds. The repertoires were searched for 55 to 75 published EBV-specific and fewer than 250 published CMV-specific TCRbeta sequences. Two CVID samples that yielded fewer than 10,000 sequences were excluded from the analysis, so 40 to 50 CVID repertoires were retained. Sourced from immuneACCESS, this table was stored by TCRdb with only in-frame sequences that have V and J called. A share of the clones is absent; for the studies checked, an unresolved V gene accounts for under half, and the remainder has no known explanation. For V, J and clone size, that table is used; D and trimming come from the DNA. The table for this sample shows over 15,000 clones. The ten most abundant clones make up just under 5% of the sample.

The specimen sequenced was peripheral blood mononuclear cells. Rearrangement joined TRBV7-2 to TRBJ1-2; TRBD1 could be the D gene, as 5 bases match. The clonotype comes from a human donor with common variable immunodeficiency. CDR3 reads: CASSFEGPRMSGYTF. CDR3 DNA (partial): TGTGCCAGCAGTTTCGAGGGGCCCCGGATGTCTGGC. The CDR3 plus the reference TRBV7-2 and TRBJ1-2 genes for the other parts give the full variable domain: GAGVSQSPSNKVTEKGKDVELRCDPISGHTALYWYRQSLGQGLEFLIYFQGNSAPDKSGLPSDRFSAERTGGSVSTLTIQRTQQEDSAVYLCASSFEGPRMSGYTFGSGTRLTVV.